Each of the 21 T cell receptor beta chains below was sequenced from the same sample in a study of control samples from healthy donors and cancer patients. Sequencing was performed with immunoSEQ multiplex PCR; in TCRdb, only in-frame clones are kept and a portion is missing. The table has 98,000 or so clones, less than 90% seen once. Input material: blood. The receptors come from a woman in her sixties or seventies in good health.

The V gene is TRBV12-3 or TRBV12-4, the J gene TRBJ1-5; possibly TRBD1 for D (5 bases). The CDR3 totals 12 residues. Trimming took 5 bases from V and 6 from J, leaving 8 bases between them. CDR3 coding DNA: TGTGCCAGCAGTCGAGGGACTCAGCCCCAGCATTTT. It is translated as CASSRGTQPQHF.

This clone was seen just once. CDR3 nucleotides: TGTGCCTGGAGTGGGACTAGCGGGAGGGGGGGCTCCTACAATGAGCAGTTCTTC. As protein: CAWSGTSGRGGSYNEQFF. The chain employs TRBV30 and TRBJ2-1, with 15 nucleotides matching TRBD2. The V gene end was trimmed by 1 base and the J gene end by 0 bases; junction bases not matched to a gene: 4. Germline CDR1 is GTSNPN and CDR2 is SVGIG (reference sequence). CDR3 size: 18 residues. The variable domain in full, completed from reference TRBV30 and TRBJ2-1, reads SQTIHQWPATLVQPVGSPLSLECTVEGTSNPNLYWYRQAAGRGLQLLFYSVGIGQISSEVPQNLSASRPQDRQFILSSKKLLLSDSGFYLCAWSGTSGRGGSYNEQFFGPGTRLTVL.

The genes are TRBV12-5 and TRBJ1-2, with TRBD1 identical over 7 bases. CDR1 is LGHNT and CDR2 is FRNRAP in the germline V gene. This CDR3 comprises 16 residues. Trimming took 7 bases from V and 0 from J; bases not matched to a gene: 11. CDR3 in amino acids: CASVRRDRDANYGYTF. The CDR3 DNA follows: TGTGCTAGTGTGCGCCGGGACAGAGATGCTAACTATGGCTACACCTTC.

This clone was counted a single time. The V gene is TRBV13, the J gene TRBJ2-7; maybe TRBD2 (6 bases). The CDR3 length is 14 residues. V lost 3 bases and J 0 bases, leaving 9 bases between the germline ends. Per the germline V gene, CDR1 is PRHDT and CDR2 is FYEKMQ (reference sequence). CDR3 protein: CASSLAGPSYEQYF. The CDR3 DNA reads as TGTGCCAGCAGCTTGGCGGGACCCTCCTACGAGCAGTACTTC.

The V gene is TRBV18, the J gene TRBJ1-2; D unclear. V dropped 4 bases and J dropped 3 bases, with 9 bases sitting between them. Germline CDR1 reads KGHSH; CDR2 reads LQKENI. The CDR3 is made up of 13 amino acids. The CDR3 DNA follows: TGTGCCAGCTCACAAGGAGGAGACTATGGCTACACCTTC. Amino acid sequence: CASSQGGDYGYTF.

The rearrangement uses TRBV12-5 and TRBJ2-2; D is ambiguous. V was shortened by 5 bases and J by 4 bases, with 8 bases between the two germline ends. The CDR3 covers 13 residues. Looked up from germline, CDR1 is LGHNT and CDR2 is FRNRAP. The CDR3 sequence is CASGEGLTGELFF. The CDR3 DNA follows: TGTGCTAGTGGTGAAGGCCTCACCGGGGAGCTGTTTTTT.

This clone was recorded once. The chain combines TRBV7-3 with TRBJ1-2; TRBD1 matches at 7 bases. This CDR3 spans 15 amino acids. The V and J ends lost 2 bases and 6 bases, in that order; junction bases with no gene match: 9. CDR1 and CDR2 from the germline V gene are SGHTA and FQGTGA. Here the CDR3 DNA reads TGTGCCAGCAGCTTAGGGGGCGGGCAGGGGGATGGCTACACCTTC. Amino acids: CASSLGGGQGDGYTF.

V gene TRBV7-2 combines with J gene TRBJ2-4; tentatively, D is TRBD2 (5 bases). Per germline, CDR1 SGHTA and CDR2 FQGNSA. The CDR3 is made up of 15 amino acids. Trimming cost V 1 base and J 8 bases, with 15 bases left between them. CDR3 in DNA: TGTGCCAGCAGCTTAGAACTCACTCAGAGGGACATTCAGTACTTC. Protein: CASSLELTQRDIQYF.

This chain joins TRBV30 and TRBJ1-1; no reliable D call. The V and J ends lost 3 bases and 13 bases respectively, with 27 bases between them. In germline, CDR1 is GTSNPN, CDR2 SVGIG (reference sequence). The CDR3 has 15 amino acids. The CDR3 protein is CAWRDKRAGPPGDFF. In nucleotides, the CDR3 is TGTGCCTGGAGAGATAAAAGAGCGGGCCCGCCTGGGGATTTCTTT.

The gene calls are TRBV19 and TRBJ1-1; 8 bases are shared with TRBD1. The germline CDR1 and CDR2 sequences are LNHDA and SQIVND (reference sequence). With V trimmed by 7 bases and J by 7 bases, 8 bases remained unmatched. This CDR3 is 13 amino acids long. CDR3: CASNPTGVGEAFF. In nucleotides, the CDR3 is TGTGCCAGTAATCCGACAGGGGTCGGTGAAGCTTTCTTT.

This clone was detected only a few times. The chain combines TRBV5-1 with TRBJ2-2; 11 positions agree with TRBD1. This CDR3 region has 16 residues. Trimming at V came to 4 bases and at J to 5 bases, leaving 7 bases not matched to a gene. CDR1 SGHRS and CDR2 YFSETQ come from the germline V gene. The CDR3 sequence: CASSRTGGLETGELFF. The CDR3 DNA reads TGCGCCAGCAGCCGGACAGGGGGCTTGGAGACCGGGGAGCTGTTTTTT.

The CDR3 sequence: CASSLNRDSPLHF. CDR3 nucleotides: TGTGCCAGCAGCTTGAACAGGGATTCACCCCTCCACTTT. The chain uses TRBV7-9 and TRBJ1-6, with D perhaps matching TRBD1 (6 bases). Germline CDR1 SEHNR, CDR2 FQNEAQ (reference sequence). V lost 3 bases to trimming and J lost 8 bases, with 8 bases between them. This CDR3 comprises 13 residues. Looking up the rest from reference TRBV7-9 and TRBJ1-6 gives the full variable domain: DTGVSQNPRHKITKRGQNVTFRCDPISEHNRLYWYRQTLGQGPEFLTYFQNEAQLEKSRLLSDRFSAERPKGSFSTLEIQRTEQGDSAMYLCASSLNRDSPLHFGNGTRLTVT.

This clone has more than one count but fewer than ten. This chain links TRBV5-1 with TRBJ2-7; TRBD2 agrees at 10 bases. The V gene's germline CDR1 is SGHRS and CDR2 YFSETQ. The CDR3 consists of 15 residues. J lost 3 bases, V lost 0 bases, and 3 bases had no gene match. CDR3 sequence reads: CASSLVSGGVYEQYF. CDR3 sequence (DNA): TGCGCCAGCAGCTTGGTAAGCGGGGGGGTCTACGAGCAGTACTTC.

This sequence joins TRBV7-8 and TRBJ2-1; D is possibly TRBD2 (7 bases). V lost 0 bases and J 11 bases, leaving 20 bases between the germline ends. CDR1 is SGHVS and CDR2 is FQNEAQ in the germline V gene. There are 16 residues in the CDR3. Here the CDR3 reads CASSLAVRGGNLQQFF. The CDR3 nucleotides are TGTGCCAGCAGCTTAGCCGTGCGCGGGGGCAATTTGCAGCAGTTCTTC. Supplemented by reference TRBV7-8 and TRBJ2-1, the full variable domain reads GAGVSQSPRYKVAKRGQDVALRCDPISGHVSLFWYQQALGQGPEFLTYFQNEAQLDKSGLPSDRFFAERPEGSVSTLKIQRTQQEDSAVYLCASSLAVRGGNLQQFFGPGTRLTVL.

J is TRBJ2-3 and V is TRBV5-1, with D hard to call. Trimming shortened V by 0 bases and J by 2 bases, and 7 bases separated the two germline ends. The CDR3 covers 14 residues. Germline loops: CDR1 SGHRS, CDR2 YFSETQ. CDR3 DNA sequence: TGCGCCAGCAGCTTGGATCCAGACACAGATACGCAGTATTTT. This gives the protein CASSLDPDTDTQYF.

CDR3 nucleotides: TGTGCCAGTAGTATAGGCTCTAAAGTCGGGGGCTACACCTTC. This encodes CASSIGSKVGGYTF. The chain carries TRBV19 and TRBJ1-2, with unresolved D. Germline values: CDR1 LNHDA, CDR2 SQIVND (reference sequence). The CDR3 runs 14 residues. V gave up 1 base and J gave up 8 bases, with 14 bases separating them.

The chain has TRBV2 and TRBJ1-2; 7 bases fit TRBD1. This CDR3 region has 14 residues. Germline values: CDR1 SNHLY, CDR2 FYNNEI. V lost 6 bases, J lost 4 bases, and 8 bases stayed unmatched. In DNA form, the CDR3 reads TGTGCCAGCAGCACTGGGGGACAGTCCTATGGCTACACCTTC. Its translation: CASSTGGQSYGYTF. Variable domain in full (rest from reference TRBV2 and TRBJ1-2): EPEVTQTPSHQVTQMGQEVILRCVPISNHLYFYWYRQILGQKVEFLVSFYNNEISEKSEIFDDQFSVERPDGSNFTLKIRSTKLEDSAMYFCASSTGGQSYGYTFGSGTRLTVV.

This clone was seen once. The chain carries TRBV6-2 or TRBV6-3 and TRBJ1-1, with D possibly being TRBD1 (5 bases). The germline CDR1 and CDR2 sequences are MNHEY and SVGEGT. Trimming removed 2 bases from V and 3 bases from J, with 16 bases in between. The CDR3 runs to 16 residues. In nucleotides, the CDR3 is TGTGCCAGCAGTTACGGGGGGATTGGGGACCACACTGAAGCTTTCTTT. This codes for CASSYGGIGDHTEAFF.

The V call is TRBV27, the J call TRBJ2-3, with 16 bases fitting TRBD2. Per germline, CDR1 MNHEY and CDR2 SMNVEV (reference sequence). V was clipped by 6 bases and J by 3 bases; unmatched bases: 9. The CDR3 consists of 18 residues. CDR3 DNA: TGTGCCAGCAGCCTTAAACCGGGACTAGCGGGAGGGACAGATACGCAGTATTTT. It is translated as CASSLKPGLAGGTDTQYF.

The chain is built from TRBV30 and TRBJ1-5; TRBD1 agrees at 9 bases. The germline CDR1 and CDR2 sequences are GTSNPN and SVGIG (reference sequence). The CDR3 is 16 amino acids. V shed 3 bases, J shed 7 bases, and the junction held 13 bases outside the gene matches. The chain's CDR3 is CAWSARVQGAGQPQHF. CDR3 bases: TGTGCCTGGAGCGCCCGGGTACAGGGGGCCGGGCAGCCCCAGCATTTT.

V usage is TRBV20-1 and J usage is TRBJ1-6; no clear D gene. V lost 3 bases to trimming and J lost 0 bases, with 18 bases between them. Per the germline V gene, CDR1 is DFQATT and CDR2 is SNEGSKA (reference sequence). The CDR3 extends over 18 amino acids. Written as DNA, the CDR3 is TGCAGTGCTAGTAAGAGTGGCGGCAGAGCCTCCTATAATTCACCCCTCCACTTT. It is translated as CSASKSGGRASYNSPLHF.